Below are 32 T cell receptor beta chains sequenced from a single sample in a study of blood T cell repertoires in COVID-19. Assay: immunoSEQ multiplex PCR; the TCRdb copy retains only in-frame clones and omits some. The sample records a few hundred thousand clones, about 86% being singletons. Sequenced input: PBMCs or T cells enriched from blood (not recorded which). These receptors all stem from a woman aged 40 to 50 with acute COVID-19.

CDR3 loop: CASSDHSSGANVLTF. CDR3 bases: TGTGCCAGCAGCGATCACAGCTCTGGGGCCAACGTCCTGACTTTC. The chain combines TRBV11-2 with TRBJ2-6; D is unresolved. The V gene lost 5 bases and the J gene lost 0 bases, with 8 bases spanning the gap. Germline V lookup: CDR1 SGHAT, CDR2 FQNNGV. The CDR3 length is 15 residues.

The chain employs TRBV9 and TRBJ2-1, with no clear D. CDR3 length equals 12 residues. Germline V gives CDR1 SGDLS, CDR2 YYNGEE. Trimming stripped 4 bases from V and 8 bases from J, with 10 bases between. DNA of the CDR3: TGTGCCAGCAGCCCTAGTATCCATGAGCAGTTCTTC. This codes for CASSPSIHEQFF.

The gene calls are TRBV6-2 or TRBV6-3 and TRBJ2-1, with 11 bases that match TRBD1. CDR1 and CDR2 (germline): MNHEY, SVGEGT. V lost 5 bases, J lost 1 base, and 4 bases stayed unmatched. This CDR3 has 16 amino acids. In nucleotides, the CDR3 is TGTGCCAGCAGTCCCCGGGACAGGGGGTCCTACAATGAGCAGTTCTTC. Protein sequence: CASSPRDRGSYNEQFF.

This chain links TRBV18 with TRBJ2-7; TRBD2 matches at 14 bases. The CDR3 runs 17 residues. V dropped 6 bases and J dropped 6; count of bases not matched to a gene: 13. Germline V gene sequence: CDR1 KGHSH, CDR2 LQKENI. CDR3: CASSPRTRGLAGGEQYF. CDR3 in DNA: TGTGCCAGCTCCCCCCGGACACGAGGACTAGCGGGAGGCGAGCAGTACTTC.

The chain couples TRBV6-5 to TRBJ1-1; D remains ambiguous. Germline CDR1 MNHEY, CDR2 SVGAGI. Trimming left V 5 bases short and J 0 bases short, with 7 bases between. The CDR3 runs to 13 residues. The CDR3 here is CASSNTVNTEAFF. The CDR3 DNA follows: TGTGCCAGCAGTAACACAGTGAACACTGAAGCTTTCTTT.

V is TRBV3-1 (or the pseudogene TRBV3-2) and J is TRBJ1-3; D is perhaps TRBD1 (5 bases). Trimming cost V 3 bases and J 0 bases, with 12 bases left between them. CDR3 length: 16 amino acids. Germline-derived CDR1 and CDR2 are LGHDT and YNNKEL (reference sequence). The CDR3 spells CASSHLGAVSGNTIYF. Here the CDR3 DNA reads TGTGCCAGCAGCCACCTAGGGGCGGTCTCTGGAAACACCATATATTTT.

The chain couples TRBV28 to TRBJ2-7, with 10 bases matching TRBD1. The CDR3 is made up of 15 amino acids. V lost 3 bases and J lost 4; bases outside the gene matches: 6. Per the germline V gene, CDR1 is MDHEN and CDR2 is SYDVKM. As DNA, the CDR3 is TGTGCCAGCAGTTTTCCCGGGACAGGGGCGTACGAGCAGTACTTC. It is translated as CASSFPGTGAYEQYF.

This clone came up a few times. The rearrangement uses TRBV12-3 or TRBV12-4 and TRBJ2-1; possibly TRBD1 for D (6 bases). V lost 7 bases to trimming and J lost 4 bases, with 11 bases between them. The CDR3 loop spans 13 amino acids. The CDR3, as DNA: TGTGCCAGCAAAAGAGACAGGTACAATGAGCAGTTCTTC. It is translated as CASKRDRYNEQFF.

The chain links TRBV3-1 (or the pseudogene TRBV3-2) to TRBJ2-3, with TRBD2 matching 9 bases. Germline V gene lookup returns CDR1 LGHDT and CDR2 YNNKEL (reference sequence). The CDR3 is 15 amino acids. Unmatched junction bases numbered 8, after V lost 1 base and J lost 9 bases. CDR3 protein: CASSQGKGLAGTQYF. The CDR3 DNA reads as TGTGCCAGCAGCCAAGGTAAAGGGCTAGCGGGAACGCAGTATTTT.

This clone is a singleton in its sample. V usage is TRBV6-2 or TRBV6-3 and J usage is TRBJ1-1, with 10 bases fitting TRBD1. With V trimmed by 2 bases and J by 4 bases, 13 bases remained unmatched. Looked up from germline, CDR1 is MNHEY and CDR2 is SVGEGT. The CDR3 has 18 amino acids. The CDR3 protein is CASSYVPGTGEFGTEAFF. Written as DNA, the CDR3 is TGTGCCAGCAGTTACGTACCCGGGACAGGGGAATTTGGCACTGAAGCTTTCTTT.

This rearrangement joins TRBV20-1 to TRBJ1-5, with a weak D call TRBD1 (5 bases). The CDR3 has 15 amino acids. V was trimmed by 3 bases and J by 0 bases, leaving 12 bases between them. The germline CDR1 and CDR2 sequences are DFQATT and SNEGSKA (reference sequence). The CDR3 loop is CSASGWGGSNQPQHF. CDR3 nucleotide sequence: TGCAGTGCTAGTGGTTGGGGCGGTAGCAATCAGCCCCAGCATTTT.

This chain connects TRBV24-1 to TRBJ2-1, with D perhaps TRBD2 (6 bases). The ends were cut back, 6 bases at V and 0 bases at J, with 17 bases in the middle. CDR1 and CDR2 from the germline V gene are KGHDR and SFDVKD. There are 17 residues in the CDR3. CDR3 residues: CATSYGTASSSYNEQFF. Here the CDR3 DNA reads TGTGCCACCAGTTATGGGACTGCAAGTAGCTCCTACAATGAGCAGTTCTTC.

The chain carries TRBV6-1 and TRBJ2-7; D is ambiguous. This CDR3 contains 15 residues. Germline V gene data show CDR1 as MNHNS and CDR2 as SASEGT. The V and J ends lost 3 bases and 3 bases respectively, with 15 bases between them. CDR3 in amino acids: CASSDRAELYYEQYF. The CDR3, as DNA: TGTGCCAGCAGTGACCGCGCAGAACTATACTACGAGCAGTACTTC.

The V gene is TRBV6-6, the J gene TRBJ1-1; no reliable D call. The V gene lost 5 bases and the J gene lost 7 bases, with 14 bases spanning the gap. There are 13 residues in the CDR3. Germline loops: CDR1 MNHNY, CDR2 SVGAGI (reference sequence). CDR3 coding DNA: TGTGCCAGCAGTCACGTAGAGAGGGTTGAAGCTTTCTTT. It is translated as CASSHVERVEAFF.

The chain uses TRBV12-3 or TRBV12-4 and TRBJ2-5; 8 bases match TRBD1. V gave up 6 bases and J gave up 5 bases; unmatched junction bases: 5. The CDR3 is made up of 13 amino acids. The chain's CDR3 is CASRDRVGETQYF. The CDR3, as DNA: TGTGCCAGCAGGGACAGGGTAGGGGAGACCCAGTACTTC.

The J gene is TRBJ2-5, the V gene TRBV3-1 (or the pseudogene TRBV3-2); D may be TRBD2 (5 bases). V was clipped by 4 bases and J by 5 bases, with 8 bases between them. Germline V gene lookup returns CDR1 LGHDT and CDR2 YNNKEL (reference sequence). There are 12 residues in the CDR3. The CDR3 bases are TGTGCCAGCAGCCGACTAAGGGAGACCCAGTACTTC. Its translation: CASSRLRETQYF.

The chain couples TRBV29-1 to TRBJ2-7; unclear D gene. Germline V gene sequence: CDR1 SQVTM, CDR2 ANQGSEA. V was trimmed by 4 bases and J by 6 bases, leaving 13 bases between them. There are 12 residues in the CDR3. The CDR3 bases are TGCAGCGTTGTCGTGGGCCGCCTCGAGCAGTACTTC. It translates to CSVVVGRLEQYF.

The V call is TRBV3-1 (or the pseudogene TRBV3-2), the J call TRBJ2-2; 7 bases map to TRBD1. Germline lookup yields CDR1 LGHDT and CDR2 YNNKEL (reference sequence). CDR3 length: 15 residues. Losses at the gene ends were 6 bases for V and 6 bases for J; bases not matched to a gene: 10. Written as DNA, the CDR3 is TGTGCCAGCAGGTTAGGGGGCTCGAGCGCCGGGGAGCTGTTTTTT. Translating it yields CASRLGGSSAGELFF.

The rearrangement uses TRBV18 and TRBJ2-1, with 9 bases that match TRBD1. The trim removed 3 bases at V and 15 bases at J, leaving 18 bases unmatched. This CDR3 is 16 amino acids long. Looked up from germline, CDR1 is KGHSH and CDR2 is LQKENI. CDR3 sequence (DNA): TGTGCCAGCTCACCCCCGGACAGGGGTCTTGTGTCCCCCCCGTTCTTC. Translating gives CASSPPDRGLVSPPFF.

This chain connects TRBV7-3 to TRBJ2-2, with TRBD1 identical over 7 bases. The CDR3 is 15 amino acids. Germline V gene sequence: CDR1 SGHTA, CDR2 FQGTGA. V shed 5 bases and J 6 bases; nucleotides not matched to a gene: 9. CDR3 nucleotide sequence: TGTGCCAGCAGCCTCGGACAGGCCGGAGCCGGGGAGCTGTTTTTT. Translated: CASSLGQAGAGELFF.

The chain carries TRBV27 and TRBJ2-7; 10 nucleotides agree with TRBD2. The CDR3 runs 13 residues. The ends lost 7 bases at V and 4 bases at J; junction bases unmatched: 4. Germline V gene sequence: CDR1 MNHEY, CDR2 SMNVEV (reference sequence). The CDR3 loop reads CASKRLAGYEQYF. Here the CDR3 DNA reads TGTGCCAGCAAAAGACTAGCGGGTTACGAGCAGTACTTC.

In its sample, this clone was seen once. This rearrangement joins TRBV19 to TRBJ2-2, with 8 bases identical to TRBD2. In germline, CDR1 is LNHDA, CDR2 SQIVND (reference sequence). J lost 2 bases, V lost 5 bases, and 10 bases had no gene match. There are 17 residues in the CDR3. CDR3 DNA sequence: TGTGCCAGTAGTTTAGTGCGGGAGGCAATTAACACCGGGGAGCTGTTTTTT. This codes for CASSLVREAINTGELFF.

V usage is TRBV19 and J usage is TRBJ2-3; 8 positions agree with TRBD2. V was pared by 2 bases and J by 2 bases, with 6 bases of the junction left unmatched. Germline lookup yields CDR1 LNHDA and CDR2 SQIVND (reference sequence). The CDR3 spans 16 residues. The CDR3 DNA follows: TGTGCCAGTAGTATAAACATAGCGGGGACCACAGATACGCAGTATTTT. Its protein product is CASSINIAGTTDTQYF.

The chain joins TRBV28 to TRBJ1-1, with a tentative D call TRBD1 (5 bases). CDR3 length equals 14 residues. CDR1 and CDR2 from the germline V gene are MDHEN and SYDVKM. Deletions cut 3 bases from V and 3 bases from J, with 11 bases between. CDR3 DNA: TGTGCCAGCAGTTTTATTGGGGGGGACACTGAAGCTTTCTTT. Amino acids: CASSFIGGDTEAFF.

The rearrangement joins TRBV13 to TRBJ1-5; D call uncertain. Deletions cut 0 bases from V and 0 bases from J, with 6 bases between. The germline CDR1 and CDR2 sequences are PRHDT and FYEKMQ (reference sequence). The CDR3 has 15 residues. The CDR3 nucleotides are TGTGCCAGCAGCTTAGGCGGAGCTAGCAATCAGCCCCAGCATTTT. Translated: CASSLGGASNQPQHF. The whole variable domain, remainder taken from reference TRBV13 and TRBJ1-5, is AAGVIQSPRHLIKEKRETATLKCYPIPRHDTVYWYQQGPGQDPQFLISFYEKMQSDKGSIPDRFSAQQFSDYHSELNMSSLELGDSALYFCASSLGGASNQPQHFGDGTRLSIL.

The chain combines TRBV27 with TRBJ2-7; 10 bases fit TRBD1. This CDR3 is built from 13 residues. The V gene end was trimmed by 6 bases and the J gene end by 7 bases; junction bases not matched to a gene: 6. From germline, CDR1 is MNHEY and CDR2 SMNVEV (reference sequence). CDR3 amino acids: CASSQTGGWEQYF. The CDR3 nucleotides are TGTGCCAGCAGCCAGACAGGGGGCTGGGAGCAGTACTTC.

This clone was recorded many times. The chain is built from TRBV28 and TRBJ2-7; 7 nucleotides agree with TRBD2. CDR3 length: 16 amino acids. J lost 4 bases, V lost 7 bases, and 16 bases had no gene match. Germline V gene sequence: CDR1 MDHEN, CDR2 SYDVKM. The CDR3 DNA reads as TGTGCCAGCATTCCGACTGGGAGGGGTCTTCAATACGAGCAGTACTTC. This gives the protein CASIPTGRGLQYEQYF. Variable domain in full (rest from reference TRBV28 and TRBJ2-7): DVKVTQSSRYLVKRTGEKVFLECVQDMDHENMFWYRQDPGLGLRLIYFSYDVKMKEKGDIPEGYSVSREKKERFSLILESASTNQTSMYLCASIPTGRGLQYEQYFGPGTRLTVT.

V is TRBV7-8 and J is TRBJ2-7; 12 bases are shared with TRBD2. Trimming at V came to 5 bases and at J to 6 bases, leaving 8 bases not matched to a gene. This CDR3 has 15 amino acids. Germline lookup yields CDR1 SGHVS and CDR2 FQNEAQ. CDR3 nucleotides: TGTGCCAGCAGCCCACTCCTAGCGGGAGGGGGCGAGCAGTACTTC. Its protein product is CASSPLLAGGGEQYF.

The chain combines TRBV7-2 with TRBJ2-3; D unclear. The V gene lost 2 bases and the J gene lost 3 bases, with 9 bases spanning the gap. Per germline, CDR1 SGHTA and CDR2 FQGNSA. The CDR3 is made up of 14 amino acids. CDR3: CASSLPPPTDTQYF. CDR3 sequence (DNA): TGTGCCAGCAGCTTACCCCCCCCAACAGATACGCAGTATTTT.

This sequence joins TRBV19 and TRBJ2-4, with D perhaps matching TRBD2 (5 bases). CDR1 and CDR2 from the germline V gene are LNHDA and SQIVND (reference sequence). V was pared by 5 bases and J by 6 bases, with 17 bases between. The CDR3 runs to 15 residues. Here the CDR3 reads CASSVVRAGRNIQYF. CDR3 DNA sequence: TGTGCCAGTAGTGTCGTTAGGGCGGGCAGAAACATTCAGTACTTC. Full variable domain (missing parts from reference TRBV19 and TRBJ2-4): DGGITQSPKYLFRKEGQNVTLSCEQNLNHDAMYWYRQDPGQGLRLIYYSQIVNDFQKGDIAEGYSVSREKKESFPLTVTSAQKNPTAFYLCASSVVRAGRNIQYFGAGTRLSVL.

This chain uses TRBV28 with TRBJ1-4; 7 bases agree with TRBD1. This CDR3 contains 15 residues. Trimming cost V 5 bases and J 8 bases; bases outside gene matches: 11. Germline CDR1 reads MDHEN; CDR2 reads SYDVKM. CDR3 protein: CASSPGTAQVEKLFF. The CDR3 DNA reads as TGTGCCAGCAGTCCAGGGACAGCGCAAGTGGAAAAACTGTTTTTT.

The CDR3 DNA follows: TGTGCCAGTGCGCCCGACACCTCCTCCTACAATGAGCAGTTCTTC. This codes for CASAPDTSSYNEQFF. The V call is TRBV19, the J call TRBJ2-1; the D is unclear. Germline CDR1 reads LNHDA; CDR2 reads SQIVND (reference sequence). Trimming took off 8 bases at V and 0 bases at J, with 14 bases between the two ends. The CDR3 has 15 amino acids.